This entry lists 14 T cell receptor beta chains sequenced from one sample in a study of T cell responses to AZD1222 COVID-19 vaccine. The assay was immunoSEQ multiplex PCR, and TCRdb's table has in-frame clones only and misses some. The sample contains 100,000 to 150,000 clones, about 85% of which appear only once. The sample in question was peripheral blood, obtained 28 days after the second AZD1222 dose. All receptors come from an adult who received the AZD1222 COVID-19 vaccine.

V and J are TRBV30 and TRBJ1-3; a possible D gene is TRBD1 (5 bases). Germline V gene sequence: CDR1 GTSNPN, CDR2 SVGIG (reference sequence). The CDR3 is 16 amino acids. The V gene lost 0 bases and the J gene lost 2 bases, with 14 bases spanning the gap. The CDR3 region is CAWSVSGGGPGNTIYF. The CDR3 DNA follows: TGTGCCTGGAGTGTCTCGGGTGGGGGTCCTGGAAACACCATATATTTT. Using reference TRBV30 and TRBJ1-3 for the parts outside the CDR3, the full variable domain is SQTIHQWPATLVQPVGSPLSLECTVEGTSNPNLYWYRQAAGRGLQLLFYSVGIGQISSEVPQNLSASRPQDRQFILSSKKLLLSDSGFYLCAWSVSGGGPGNTIYFGEGSWLTVV.

The V gene is TRBV24-1, the J gene TRBJ2-7, with D hard to call. V lost 2 bases, J lost 1 base, and 17 bases lay in between. Germline lookup yields CDR1 KGHDR and CDR2 SFDVKD. The CDR3 sequence is 17 residues long. In DNA, the CDR3 is TGTGCCACCAGTGATTCCCCCCGGGCCACCGGGTCCTACGAGCAGTACTTC. It is translated as CATSDSPRATGSYEQYF.

The chain is built from TRBV25-1 and TRBJ2-7; 7 bases map to TRBD1. Germline V CDR1 and CDR2: MGHDK, SYGVNS. V lost 6 bases to trimming and J lost 1 base; unmatched junction nucleotides: 18. This CDR3 has 18 amino acids. CDR3 in DNA: TGTGCCAGCAGCGGAGCGCGGGCCGGGGACAGAGTTTCCTACGAGCAGTACTTC. Its protein is CASSGARAGDRVSYEQYF.

This chain joins TRBV5-1 and TRBJ1-5; 7 nucleotides line up with TRBD1. Germline CDR1 and CDR2: SGHRS and YFSETQ. The CDR3 has 15 residues. J lost 4 bases, V lost 3 bases, and 7 bases had no gene match. The DNA of the CDR3 is TGCGCCAGCAGCTGGGGTGGGACAGAGAATCAGCCCCAGCATTTT. The encoded protein is CASSWGGTENQPQHF.

This chain links TRBV9 with TRBJ2-5; D call uncertain. V was pared by 0 bases and J by 9 bases, with 9 bases between. The CDR3 spans 12 residues. Germline lookup yields CDR1 SGDLS and CDR2 YYNGEE. The CDR3 is CASSVGGGAQYF. CDR3 bases: TGTGCCAGCAGCGTAGGGGGTGGGGCCCAGTACTTC.

V and J are TRBV3-1 (or the pseudogene TRBV3-2) and TRBJ1-2, with 9 positions matching TRBD1. The V segment lost 1 base and the J segment 4 bases; nucleotides outside the gene matches: 4. Germline V gene sequence: CDR1 LGHDT, CDR2 YNNKEL (reference sequence). The CDR3 runs 15 residues. The CDR3 DNA follows: TGTGCCAGCAGCCAAGTACCGACAGGGGGCTATGGCTACACCTTC. It encodes CASSQVPTGGYGYTF.

The V and J genes are TRBV27 and TRBJ1-2; a possible D gene is TRBD1 (6 bases). The ends were cut back, 7 bases at V and 5 bases at J, with 14 bases in the middle. There are 13 residues in the CDR3. Germline assignment: CDR1 MNHEY and CDR2 SMNVEV (reference sequence). Written as DNA, the CDR3 is TGTGCCAGCACCCGAGGGGGGGAATATGGCTACACCTTC. Amino acids: CASTRGGEYGYTF.

CDR3 sequence (DNA): TGTGCCAGCAGGGAGTCCAGCGGCCCCCAGCTCACGCAGTATTTT. This sequence encodes CASRESSGPQLTQYF. The V and J genes are TRBV2 and TRBJ2-3; possible D gene TRBD2, 5 bases. The CDR3 is made up of 15 amino acids. With 6 bases removed from V and 9 bases from J, the gap between germline ends came to 22 bases. Germline V gene lookup returns CDR1 SNHLY and CDR2 FYNNEI. The full variable domain, completed using reference TRBV2 and TRBJ2-3, is EPEVTQTPSHQVTQMGQEVILRCVPISNHLYFYWYRQILGQKVEFLVSFYNNEISEKSEIFDDQFSVERPDGSNFTLKIRSTKLEDSAMYFCASRESSGPQLTQYFGPGTRLTVL.

This clone was detected only once. The rearrangement joins TRBV7-2 to TRBJ2-1; 14 bases line up with TRBD2. Germline CDR1 is SGHTA and CDR2 is FQGNSA. The CDR3 sequence is 18 residues long. Unmatched junction bases numbered 5, after V lost 0 bases and J lost 4 bases. CDR3 residues: CASSLASTSGGAYNEQFF. In DNA, the CDR3 is TGTGCCAGCAGCTTAGCGTCGACTAGCGGGGGGGCATACAATGAGCAGTTCTTC.

V and J are TRBV12-3 or TRBV12-4 and TRBJ2-5; D unclear. Trimming cost V 6 bases and J 5 bases, with 13 bases left between them. The CDR3 contains 13 residues. The CDR3 region has the DNA TGTGCCAGCAGGGCCGCTAAGCTGGAGACCCAGTACTTC. It yields the protein CASRAAKLETQYF.

This clone was observed a single time. The chain uses TRBV7-9 and TRBJ1-4, with no clear D. This CDR3 is 14 amino acids long. V was clipped by 3 bases and J by 1 base, with 6 bases between them. In germline, CDR1 is SEHNR, CDR2 FQNEAQ (reference sequence). The CDR3 sequence: CASSFGITNEKLFF. In DNA form, the CDR3 reads TGTGCCAGCAGCTTCGGGATAACTAATGAAAAACTGTTTTTT.

Here the CDR3 DNA reads TGTGCCAGCAGCCAAGAGGGAGTGGGAGGGGAGCTGTTTTTT. This gives the protein CASSQEGVGGELFF. The chain is built from TRBV3-1 (or the pseudogene TRBV3-2) and TRBJ2-2, with D maybe TRBD2 (5 bases). This CDR3 has 14 residues. Germline CDR1 is LGHDT and CDR2 is YNNKEL (reference sequence). V was clipped by 0 bases and J by 8 bases, with 10 bases between them.

Concerning this clone itself: Other DNA sequences from this sample encode an identical CDR3 as well. The chain carries TRBV7-2 and TRBJ2-3; possibly TRBD1 or TRBD2 for D (7 bases each). Germline assignment: CDR1 SGHTA and CDR2 FQGNSA. The CDR3 sequence is 15 residues long. Trimming left V 3 bases short and J 3 bases short, with 13 bases between. For the CDR3, the DNA is TGTGCCAGCAGCTTCGGGACAGCGGGGACAGATACGCAGTATTTT. Translated, it gives CASSFGTAGTDTQYF. Together with reference TRBV7-2 and TRBJ2-3, the CDR3 gives the full variable domain: GAGVSQSPSNKVTEKGKDVELRCDPISGHTALYWYRQSLGQGLEFLIYFQGNSAPDKSGLPSDRFSAERTGGSVSTLTIQRTQQEDSAVYLCASSFGTAGTDTQYFGPGTRLTVL.

The chain uses TRBV5-1 and TRBJ2-3; no reliable D call. The germline CDR1 and CDR2 sequences are SGHRS and YFSETQ. The length of the CDR3 is 13 residues. V lost 4 bases and J lost 4, with 10 bases in between. Here the CDR3 reads CASSARSPDTQYF. CDR3 coding DNA: TGCGCCAGCAGCGCCCGTTCGCCAGATACGCAGTATTTT. Full variable domain (rest looked up from reference TRBV5-1 and TRBJ2-3): KAGVTQTPRYLIKTRGQQVTLSCSPISGHRSVSWYQQTPGQGLQFLFEYFSETQRNKGNFPGRFSGRQFSNSRSEMNVSTLELGDSALYLCASSARSPDTQYFGPGTRLTVL.